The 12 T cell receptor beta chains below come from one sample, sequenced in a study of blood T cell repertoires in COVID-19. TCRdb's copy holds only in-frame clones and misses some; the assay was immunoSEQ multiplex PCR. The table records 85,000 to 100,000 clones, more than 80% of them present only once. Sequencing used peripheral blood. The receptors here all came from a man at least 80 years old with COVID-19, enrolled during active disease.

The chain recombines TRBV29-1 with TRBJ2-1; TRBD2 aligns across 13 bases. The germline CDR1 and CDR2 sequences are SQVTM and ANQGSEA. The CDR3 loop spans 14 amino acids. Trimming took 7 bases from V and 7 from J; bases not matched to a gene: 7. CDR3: CSGRTSGGVNEQFF. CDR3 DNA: TGCAGCGGCAGAACTAGCGGGGGGGTTAATGAGCAGTTCTTC.

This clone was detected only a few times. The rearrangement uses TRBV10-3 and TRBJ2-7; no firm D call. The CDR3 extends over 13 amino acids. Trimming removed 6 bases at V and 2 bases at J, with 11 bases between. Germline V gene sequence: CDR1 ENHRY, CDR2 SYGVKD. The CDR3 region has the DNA TGTGCCATCAGCACGGGTGAGCCCTACGAGCAGTACTTC. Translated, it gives CAISTGEPYEQYF.

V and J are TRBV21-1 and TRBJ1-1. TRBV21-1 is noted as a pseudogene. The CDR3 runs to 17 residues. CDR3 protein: CASSKEAGLRGNTEAFF. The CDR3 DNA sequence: TGTGCCAGCAGCAAAGAGGCAGGCCTCCGGGGGAACACTGAAGCTTTCTTT.

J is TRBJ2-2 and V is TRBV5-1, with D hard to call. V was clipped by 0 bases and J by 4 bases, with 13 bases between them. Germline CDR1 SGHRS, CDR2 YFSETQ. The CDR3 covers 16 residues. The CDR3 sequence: CASSLARGSGTGELFF. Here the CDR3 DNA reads TGCGCCAGCAGCTTGGCCCGAGGCTCGGGCACCGGGGAGCTGTTTTTT.

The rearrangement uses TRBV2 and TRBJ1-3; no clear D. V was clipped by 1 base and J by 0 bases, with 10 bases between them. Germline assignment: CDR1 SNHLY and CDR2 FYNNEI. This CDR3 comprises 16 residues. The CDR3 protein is CASSEDNYVSGNTIYF. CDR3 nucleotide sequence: TGTGCCAGCAGTGAAGACAATTATGTCTCTGGAAACACCATATATTTT.

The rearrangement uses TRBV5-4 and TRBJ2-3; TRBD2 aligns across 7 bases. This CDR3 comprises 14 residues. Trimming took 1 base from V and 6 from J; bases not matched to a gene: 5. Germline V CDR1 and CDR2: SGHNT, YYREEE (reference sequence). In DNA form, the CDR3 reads TGTGCCAGCAGCTTGTTAGCGGGTGGTGATACGCAGTATTTT. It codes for CASSLLAGGDTQYF. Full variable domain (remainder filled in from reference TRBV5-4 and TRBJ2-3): ETGVTQSPTHLIKTRGQQVTLRCSSQSGHNTVSWYQQALGQGPQFIFQYYREEENGRGNFPPRFSGLQFPNYSSELNVNALELDDSALYLCASSLLAGGDTQYFGPGTRLTVL.

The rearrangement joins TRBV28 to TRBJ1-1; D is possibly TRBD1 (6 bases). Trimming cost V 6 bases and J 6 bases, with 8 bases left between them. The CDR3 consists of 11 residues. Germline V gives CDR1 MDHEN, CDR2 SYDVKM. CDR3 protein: CASRSGAEAFF. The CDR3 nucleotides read TGTGCCAGCAGGTCAGGGGCTGAAGCTTTCTTT.

The CDR3 spells CASSLFPGGANTEAFF. The DNA of the CDR3 is TGTGCCAGCAGCTTATTTCCAGGGGGCGCGAACACTGAAGCTTTCTTT. The chain employs TRBV7-2 and TRBJ1-1; TRBD1 matches 8 bases. Germline CDR1 and CDR2: SGHTA and FQGNSA. J gave up 1 base and V 2 bases, and 6 bases lay outside the gene matches. The CDR3 covers 16 residues.

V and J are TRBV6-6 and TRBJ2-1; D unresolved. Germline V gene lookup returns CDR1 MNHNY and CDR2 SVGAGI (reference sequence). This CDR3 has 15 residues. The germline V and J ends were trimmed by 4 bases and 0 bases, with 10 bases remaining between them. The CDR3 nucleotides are TGTGCCAGCAGTTCGCATAGTAGCTCCTACAATGAGCAGTTCTTC. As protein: CASSSHSSSYNEQFF.

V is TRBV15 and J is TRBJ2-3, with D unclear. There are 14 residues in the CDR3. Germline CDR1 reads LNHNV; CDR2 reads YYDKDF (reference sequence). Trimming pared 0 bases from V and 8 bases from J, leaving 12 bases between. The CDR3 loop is CATSRDPAHGTQYF. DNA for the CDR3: TGTGCCACCAGCAGAGATCCCGCGCACGGTACGCAGTATTTT.

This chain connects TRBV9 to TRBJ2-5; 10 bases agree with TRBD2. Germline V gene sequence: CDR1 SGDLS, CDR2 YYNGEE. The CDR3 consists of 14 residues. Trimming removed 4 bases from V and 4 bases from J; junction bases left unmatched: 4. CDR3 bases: TGTGCCAGCAGCAAGCGGGGGGGCGTAGAGACCCAGTACTTC. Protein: CASSKRGGVETQYF.

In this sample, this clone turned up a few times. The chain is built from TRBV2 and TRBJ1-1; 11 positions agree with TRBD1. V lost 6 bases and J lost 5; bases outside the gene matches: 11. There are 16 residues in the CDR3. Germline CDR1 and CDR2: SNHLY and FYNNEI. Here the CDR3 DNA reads TGTGCCAGCAGGAGACCGGGACAGGGGGGTGGTACTGAAGCTTTCTTT. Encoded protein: CASRRPGQGGGTEAFF.